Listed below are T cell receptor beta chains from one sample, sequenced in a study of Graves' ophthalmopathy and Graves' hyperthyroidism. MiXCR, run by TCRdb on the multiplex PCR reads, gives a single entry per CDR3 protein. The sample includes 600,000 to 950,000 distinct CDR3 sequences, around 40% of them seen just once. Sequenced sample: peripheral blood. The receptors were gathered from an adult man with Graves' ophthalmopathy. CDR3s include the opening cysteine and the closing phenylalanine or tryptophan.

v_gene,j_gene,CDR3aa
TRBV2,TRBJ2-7,CTSLPSYEQYF
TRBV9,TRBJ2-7,CASSQAVYEQYF
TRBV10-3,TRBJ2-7,CASGRSDNYEQYF
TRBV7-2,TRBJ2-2,CASSLVAGDSTGELFF
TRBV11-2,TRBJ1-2,CAGSPSTGVGYTF
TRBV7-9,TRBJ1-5,CASSFIGSYQPQHF
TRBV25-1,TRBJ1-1,CASSGQGDTEALF
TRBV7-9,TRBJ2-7,CASSWGGGRGTYEQYF
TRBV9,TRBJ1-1,CASQRDGLTEAFF
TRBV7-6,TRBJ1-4,CASSLDLGKLTTNEKLFF
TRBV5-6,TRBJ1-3,CASSLGPKGRTGNTIYF
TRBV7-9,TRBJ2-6,CASSLVAGPLAF
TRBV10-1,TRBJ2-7,CASSVSGRNSEQYF
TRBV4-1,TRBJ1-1,CASSPKGVGEAFF
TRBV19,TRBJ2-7,CASSFAGMDYEQYF
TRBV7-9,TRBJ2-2,CASSPKDRAVRELFF
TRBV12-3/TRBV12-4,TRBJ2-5,CASSFGGQKIETQYF
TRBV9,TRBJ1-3,CASSVDYRGSGNTIYF
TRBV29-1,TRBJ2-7,CSAKDRGLYEQYF
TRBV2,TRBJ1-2,CASSRRGQGNYGYTF
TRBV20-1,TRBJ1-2,CSARTGGFYGYTF
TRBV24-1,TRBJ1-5,CAASDGRQGARQPQHF
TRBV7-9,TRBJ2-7,CASSLILDGSQYF
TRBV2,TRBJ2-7,CASKAGEAYEQYF
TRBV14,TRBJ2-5,CASSQSLGSGQETQYF
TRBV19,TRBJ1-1,CASSIGPGQEMNTEAFF
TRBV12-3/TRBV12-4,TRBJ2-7,CASSFGDTTSYEQYF